This T cell receptor (beta chain) was sequenced for a study of T cells in Graves' hyperthyroidism and ophthalmopathy (dated by TCRdb to about 2019). Some background on the complete study: A discovery cohort of about a hundred patients, 43 with Graves' ophthalmopathy and approximately 55 with stable Graves' hyperthyroidism, was used to find distinguishing TCR V-J signatures. Following sampling, methimazole starting at 30 mg daily was given to hyperthyroidism patients, and high-dose intravenous methylprednisolone was given to ophthalmopathy patients. Thyroid tissue and blood T-cell repertoires from more than five Graves' hyperthyroidism patients were also compared in the study. Prospective prediction of ophthalmopathy was tested in an independent validation cohort of 18 to 20 hyperthyroidism patients and 17 patients who later progressed to ophthalmopathy. The approximately 100 discovery patients were divided at random into training and test sets in a 7:3 ratio. According to the paper, TCR Vbeta CDR3 sequencing was carried out on approximately 140 peripheral blood samples, which came from fewer than 50 ophthalmopathy, 75 or so hyperthyroidism and roughly 17 progressor patients. The research as a whole found: Sample size was not statistically predetermined, and investigators were not blinded to group allocation. A model built on a 13 V-J signature distinguished ophthalmopathy from stable hyperthyroidism, reaching about 88% sensitivity and 81.08% specificity in cross-validation and 80%/75% in testing. Most expanded thyroid clonotypes (frequency above 0.001) were also found in blood, which suggests that blood repertoires may mirror thyroid immune responses. During validation, the model predicted progression to ophthalmopathy a median of roughly 7.1 months ahead of onset, with around 65% sensitivity and around 72% specificity.

This clonotype was observed a few times. Its antigen specificity is not known. No base-level quality is on record; no much larger clone is a single base apart. Patients with uncontrolled infections, other autoimmune diseases, pregnancy or lactation were excluded. Diagnoses were based on clinical symptoms, serum thyroxine and TRAb, thyroid ultrasound and orbital computed tomography. Trizol reagent was used to extract total RNA, and RNA quality was then checked on an Agilent 2100 Bioanalyzer. For CDR1 and CDR2, the germline V gene lists SNHLY and FYNNEI. The CDR3 sequence holds 14 residues, the cysteine and phenylalanine included. The sequence is cut down to CDR3 DNA, 42 bases in frame from base 1. The germline V and J ends show losses of 6 bases and 2 bases respectively, and no gene match explains 6 bases of the junction. Amplification of TCR beta CDR3 regions was carried out from RNA transcripts. The first round of RT-PCR for the TCR CDR3 was performed with the HTBI primer set and the Qiagen OneStep RT-PCR kit. Libraries were constructed in a second round of multiplex PCR, after which size selection and purification were performed. Paired-end sequencing of the libraries was performed with 100 bp reads on an Illumina HiSeq2000. On the study's bioinformatics: SOAPnuke was used to process the raw data, throwing out any read that contained adapters or uncalled bases, had a mean Phred below 15, or lacked an exact constant-primer or identifier match. High-quality paired reads were merged with COPE v1.2.5, and unique nucleotide sequences were defined as clonotypes. MiTCR v1.1 was used to align the clonotypes against IMGT TRBV, TRBD and TRBJ reference segments. Analysis was restricted to V-J combinations with a frequency above 0.0001, which covered 98% to 99.2% of repertoires. A TCS score was defined as the ratio of F50 (clonal expansion) to E x V (chaos), with BLOSUM62-based TCRdist applied between CDR3 peptides within each V-J. Welch's t-statistics and random forest reduced fewer than 550 V-J features to fewer than 15, which were used in a naive Bayes classifier (R e1071). The similarity between thyroid and blood repertoires was quantified using the Morisita-Horn index. TCRdb ran its own pipeline on the public reads, namely fastp trimming at Q25 and MiXCR clone calling, and kept in-frame beta chains. Duplicate CDR3 protein sequences are folded into a single record with the most common DNA and genes. TCRdb, not the original authors, processed these V and J calls. Present in this sample are around 620,000 distinct CDR3 sequences, about 43% of which were seen just once. Together, the top ten hold around a fifth of the sample.

The TCR originated in an adult woman with Graves' disease, either hyperthyroidism or ophthalmopathy (not recorded which). The chain couples TRBV2 to TRBJ1-1; the central 7 bases match TRBD1. Sequences were obtained from peripheral blood or thyroid tissue (not recorded which). The sequenced DNA: TGTGCCAGCAGCGACAGGGACTTTAACACTGAAGCTTTCTTT. Its protein reads: CASSDRDFNTEAFF.